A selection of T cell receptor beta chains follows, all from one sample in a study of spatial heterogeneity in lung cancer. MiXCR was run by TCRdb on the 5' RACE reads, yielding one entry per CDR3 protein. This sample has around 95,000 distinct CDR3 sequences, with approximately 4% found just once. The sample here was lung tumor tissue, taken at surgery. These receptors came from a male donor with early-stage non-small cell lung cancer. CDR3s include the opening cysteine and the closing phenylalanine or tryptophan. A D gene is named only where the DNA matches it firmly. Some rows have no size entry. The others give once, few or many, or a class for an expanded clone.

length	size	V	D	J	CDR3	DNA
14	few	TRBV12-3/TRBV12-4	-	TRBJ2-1	CASRGGVADNEQFF	TGTGCCAGCAGGGGCGGGGTGGCCGACAATGAGCAGTTCTTC
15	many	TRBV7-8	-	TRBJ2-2	CASSTGGGDTGELFF	TGTGCCAGCAGCACGGGTGGGGGAGACACCGGGGAGCTGTTTTTT
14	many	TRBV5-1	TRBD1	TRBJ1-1	CASSWTGGYTEAFF	TGCGCCAGCAGCTGGACAGGGGGCTACACTGAAGCTTTCTTT
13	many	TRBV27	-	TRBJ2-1	CANTPGIYNEQFF	TGTGCCAACACCCCTGGGATATACAATGAGCAGTTCTTC
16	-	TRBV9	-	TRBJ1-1	CASSPRAGLGDTEAFF	TGTGCCAGCAGCCCACGGGCCGGGCTAGGGGACACTGAAGCTTTCTTT
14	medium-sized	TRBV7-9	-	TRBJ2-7	CASSPDTLVNEQYF	TGTGCCAGCAGCCCGGACACGTTGGTAAACGAGCAGTACTTC
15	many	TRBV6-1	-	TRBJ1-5	CASSDWGLGNQPQHF	TGTGCCAGCAGTGATTGGGGGCTTGGCAATCAGCCCCAGCATTTT
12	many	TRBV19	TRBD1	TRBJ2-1	CASTSDRSEQFF	TGTGCCAGTACCTCGGACAGGAGTGAGCAGTTCTTC
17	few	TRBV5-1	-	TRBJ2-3	CASSLMSTATSTDTQYF	TGCGCCAGCAGCTTGATGTCGACAGCCACTAGCACAGATACGCAGTATTTT
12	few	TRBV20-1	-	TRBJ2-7	CSARDRPHEQYF	TGCAGTGCTAGAGATCGCCCCCACGAGCAGTACTTC
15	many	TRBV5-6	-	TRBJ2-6	CASSPSSSGANVLTF	TGTGCCAGCAGCCCAAGCAGCTCTGGGGCCAACGTCCTGACTTTC
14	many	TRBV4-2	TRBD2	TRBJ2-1	CASSQRGVGNEQFF	TGTGCCAGCAGCCAACGGGGGGTAGGTAATGAGCAGTTCTTC
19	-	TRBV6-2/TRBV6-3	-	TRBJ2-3	CASSYPRFSQGGRTDTQYF	TGTGCCAGCAGTTACCCGCGCTTTTCTCAGGGGGGACGCACAGATACGCAGTATTTT
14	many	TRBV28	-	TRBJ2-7	CASSLRDFLYEQYF	TGTGCCAGCAGTTTAAGAGACTTTCTCTACGAGCAGTACTTC
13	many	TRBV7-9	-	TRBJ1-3	CASSLNSGNTIYF	TGTGCCAGCAGCCTAAACTCTGGAAACACCATATATTTT
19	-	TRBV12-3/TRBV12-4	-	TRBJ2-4	CASSPPLGGGLSAKNIQYF	TGTGCCAGCAGTCCACCCCTGGGAGGGGGGCTGTCGGCCAAAAACATTCAGTACTTC
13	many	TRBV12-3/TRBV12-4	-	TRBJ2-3	CASSLTTADTQYF	TGTGCCAGCAGTTTAACAACGGCAGATACGCAGTATTTT
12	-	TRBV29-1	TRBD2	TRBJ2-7	CSVSSGSGEQYF	TGCAGCGTTTCTAGCGGGAGTGGCGAGCAGTACTTC
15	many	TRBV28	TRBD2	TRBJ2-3	CASSPSSGRVDTQYF	TGTGCCAGCAGTCCGTCTAGCGGGAGGGTAGATACGCAGTATTTT
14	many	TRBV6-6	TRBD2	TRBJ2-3	CASSIAGGVDTQYF	TGTGCCAGCAGTATAGCGGGAGGCGTTGATACGCAGTATTTT
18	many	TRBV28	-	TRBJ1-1	CASSPWFGPGRMNTEAFF	TGTGCCAGCAGCCCCTGGTTCGGCCCCGGCCGGATGAACACTGAAGCTTTCTTT
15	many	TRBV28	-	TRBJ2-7	CASRADQVVDYEQYF	TGTGCCAGCAGAGCCGACCAGGTCGTCGACTACGAGCAGTACTTC
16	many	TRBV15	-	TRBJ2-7	CATSRHPGTKTYEQYF	TGTGCCACCAGCAGACACCCCGGGACAAAGACCTACGAGCAGTACTTC
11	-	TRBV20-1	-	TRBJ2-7	CSASPGTSQYF	TGCAGTGCTAGTCCTGGGACCTCGCAGTACTTC
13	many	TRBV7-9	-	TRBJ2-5	CASSDRYQETQYF	TGTGCCAGCAGCGACAGGTACCAAGAGACCCAGTACTTC
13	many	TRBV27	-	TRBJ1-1	CASHTTPGSEAFF	TGTGCCAGCCACACCACGCCTGGCAGTGAAGCTTTCTTT
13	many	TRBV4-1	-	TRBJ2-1	CASSRREGHEQFF	TGCGCCAGCAGCCGGAGAGAGGGGCATGAGCAGTTCTTC
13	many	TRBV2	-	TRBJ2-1	CASSVYQYNEQFF	TGTGCCAGCAGTGTTTACCAGTACAATGAGCAGTTCTTC
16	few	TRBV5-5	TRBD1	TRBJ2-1	CASSPSTGGSYNEQFF	TGTGCCAGCAGCCCCTCGACAGGGGGCTCCTACAATGAGCAGTTCTTC
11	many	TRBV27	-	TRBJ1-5	CASGGNQPQHF	TGTGCCAGCGGGGGGAACCAGCCCCAGCATTTT
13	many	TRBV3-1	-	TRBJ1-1	CASTDTWGTEAFF	TGTGCCAGCACCGACACCTGGGGGACTGAAGCTTTCTTT
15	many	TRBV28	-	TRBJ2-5	CASSFRNRREETQYF	TGTGCCAGCAGTTTTCGGAACAGGAGGGAAGAGACCCAGTACTTC
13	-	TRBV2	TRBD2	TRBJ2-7	CASSELAGYEQYF	TGTGCCAGCAGTGAACTAGCGGGATACGAGCAGTACTTC
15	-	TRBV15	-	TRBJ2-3	CATSRAWTTTDTQYF	TGTGCCACCAGCAGAGCCTGGACTACAACAGATACGCAGTATTTT
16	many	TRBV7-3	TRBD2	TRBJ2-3	CASSCRTSGLTDTQYF	TGTGCCAGCAGCTGCCGGACTAGCGGTCTCACAGATACGCAGTATTTT
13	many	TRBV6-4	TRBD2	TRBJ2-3	CASSDSLAGTQYF	TGTGCCAGCAGTGACTCGCTAGCGGGGACGCAGTATTTT
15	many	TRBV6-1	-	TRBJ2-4	CASSERAPIKNIQYF	TGTGCCAGCAGTGAACGGGCGCCGATCAAAAACATTCAGTACTTC
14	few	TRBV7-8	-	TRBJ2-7	CASRRRGRDYEQYF	TGTGCCAGCAGACGGCGTGGCAGGGACTACGAGCAGTACTTC
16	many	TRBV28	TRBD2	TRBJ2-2	CASARPSGIDTGELFF	TGTGCCAGCGCGCGACCTAGCGGCATCGACACCGGGGAGCTGTTTTTT
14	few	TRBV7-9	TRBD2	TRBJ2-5	CASSLSLAGETQYF	TGTGCCAGCAGCTTATCGCTAGCGGGAGAGACCCAGTACTTC
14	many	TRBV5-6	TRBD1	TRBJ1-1	CASSRTGLNTEAFF	TGTGCCAGCAGTCGGACAGGGCTGAACACTGAAGCTTTCTTT
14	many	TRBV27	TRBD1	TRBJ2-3	CASSMDRGADTQYF	TGTGCCAGCAGTATGGACAGGGGTGCAGATACGCAGTATTTT
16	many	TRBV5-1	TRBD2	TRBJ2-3	CASSQTGLAGADTQYF	TGCGCCAGCAGCCAGACGGGACTAGCGGGAGCAGATACGCAGTATTTT
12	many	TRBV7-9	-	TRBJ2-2	CASTINPGELFF	TGTGCCAGCACCATTAATCCCGGGGAGCTGTTTTTT
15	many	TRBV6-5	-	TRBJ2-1	CASSSKLGAASEQFF	TGTGCCAGCAGTTCAAAACTTGGGGCGGCGTCGGAGCAGTTCTTC